This T cell receptor beta chain was sequenced in a study of T cell repertoires in cytomegalovirus infection. Germline CDR1 is DFQATT and CDR2 is SNEGSKA (reference sequence). V lost 5 bases and J lost 2, with 10 bases in between. The CDR3 has 13 amino acids. TCRdb reanalysed the reads using MiXCR and keeps one entry per CDR3 protein. Of some 440,000 distinct CDR3 sequences listed, about a third are singletons. This TCR was recovered from a human donor in good health (CMV status not recorded). Some clones in this sample may be carry-over from other donors' samples. V and J are TRBV20-1 and TRBJ1-5; D not certain. The sequenced sample was PBMCs. The CDR3 here is CSAGRDGNQPQHF. The CDR3 DNA is TGCAGTGCTGGACGGGATGGCAATCAGCCCCAGCATTTT.